This T cell receptor beta chain was documented in a study of graft-versus-host responses after intestinal transplantation. Study-wide background: After anti-thymocyte globulin induction, recipients took tacrolimus and steroids for three to four years.

As concerns this clone: Its antigen remains unidentified.

Data came from immunoSEQ multiplex PCR; TCRdb stores just in-frame clones and leaves some out. The sample consists of almost 55,000 clones, about 89% of them appearing once. Broader study findings: Patients with graft-donor T cell macrochimerism had high graft-versus-host to host-versus-graft clonal ratios in allografts. Detected in recipient marrow were GvH clones, some of which were first observed in ileum or blood.

V was shortened by 2 bases and J by 4 bases, with 15 bases between the two germline ends. Germline lookup yields CDR1 SGHVS and CDR2 FNYEAQ. The CDR3 has 15 residues. This receptor was obtained from a human patient who received an intestinal transplant, so some T cells may come from the graft donor. Material: PBMCs, obtained roughly 95 weeks after intestinal transplant. This chain joins TRBV7-6 and TRBJ2-7; D ambiguous. In nucleotides, the CDR3 is TGTGCCAGCAGCTTAAATAATGTTGGGCTATACGAGCAGTACTTC. This codes for CASSLNNVGLYEQYF. Complete variable domain (other parts from reference TRBV7-6 and TRBJ2-7): GAGVSQSPRYKVTKRGQDVALRCDPISGHVSLYWYRQALGQGPEFLTYFNYEAQQDKSGLPNDRFSAERPEGSISTLTIQRTEQRDSAMYRCASSLNNVGLYEQYFGPGTRLTVT.